A single T cell receptor beta chain is shown here with its context. Its antigen remains unidentified. CDR3 length: 14 amino acids. J gave up 7 bases and V 3 bases, and 9 bases lay outside the gene matches. Germline assignment: CDR1 DFQATT and CDR2 SNEGSKA (reference sequence). These data originate in a study of identical twins. General observations from the study: Clonotypes of the beta chain that were abundant in cord blood carried fewer insertions (memory repertoires showed none).

TCRdb reanalysed the 5' RACE reads using MiXCR and keeps one entry per CDR3 protein. The sample has 550,000 to 700,000 distinct CDR3 sequences; less than 25% are singletons. The same data also went into a second study, on T cells expressing NK-cell markers.

The clonotype originates from a woman under 30 in good health. The chain recombines TRBV20-1 with TRBJ1-2; 9 positions match TRBD1. The sequenced material came from PBMCs. In nucleotides, the CDR3 is TGCAGTGCTAGTACCAGGCGGGACAGGGCTGGCTACACCTTC. This sequence encodes CSASTRRDRAGYTF.